This TCR beta chain is drawn from a study of cytomegalovirus exposure and HLA in healthy donors. With 60 Vbeta and 13 Jbeta primers, the PCR was carried out. Repertoires were generated with immunoSEQ multiplex PCR, while TCRdb's copy carries only in-frame clones and drops some. This sample has a few hundred thousand clones, with around 80% found just once. V dropped 3 bases and J dropped 0; count of bases not matched to a gene: 4. The CDR3 sequence is 15 residues long. Germline V gene sequence: CDR1 KGHSH, CDR2 LQKENI. The study's findings and limits: HLA restriction was apparent for most CMV-associated TCR beta chains in a later analysis. In a later analysis, donors in an Asian-associated ancestry cluster reportedly had fewer N-insertions in productive TCRs than the cohort mean.

Regarding this clone: As yet, its antigen is unknown.

This receptor was identified in a woman aged 55-75 years in good health and CMV-seropositive. The chain has TRBV18 and TRBJ2-5; 7 nucleotides line up with TRBD2. The sequencing input was PBMCs. The CDR3 loop reads CASSPTLAYQETQYF. The CDR3, as DNA: TGTGCCAGCTCACCTACACTAGCGTACCAAGAGACCCAGTACTTC.